This T cell receptor beta chain was observed in a study of blood T cells in healthy people across ages. Study information: Capture by template switching was about one barcoded beta molecule per two T cells.

The use of a sample-barcoded 5' primer and a J-beta primer mix characterized a second PCR of roughly 7 to 11 cycles. MiXCR, applied by TCRdb to the 5' RACE reads, yields one record per CDR3 protein. Altogether roughly 570,000 distinct CDR3 sequences are present, 25% to 30% being singletons, with the ten largest covering less than 20%. V lost 10 bases, J lost 8 bases, and 10 bases lay in between. From germline, CDR1 is KGHDR and CDR2 SFDVKD. The CDR3 loop spans 11 amino acids. This clonotype was recorded a few times. Its specificity is not known. General observations from the study: Researchers said unsorted PBMCs prevented a conclusive naive versus antigen-experienced comparison. Compared with aged donors, long-lived donors showed fewer expanded clones, suggesting selection. Per million T cells, TCR beta diversity dropped about linearly as age rose.

The sample comprised blood. The receptor's source is a woman aged 70 to 79 in good health. The V gene is TRBV24-1, the J gene TRBJ1-4, with D uncertain. Written as DNA, the CDR3 is TGTGCCACGAGGCGCCCCGAAAAACTGTTTTTT. Protein product: CATRRPEKLFF.